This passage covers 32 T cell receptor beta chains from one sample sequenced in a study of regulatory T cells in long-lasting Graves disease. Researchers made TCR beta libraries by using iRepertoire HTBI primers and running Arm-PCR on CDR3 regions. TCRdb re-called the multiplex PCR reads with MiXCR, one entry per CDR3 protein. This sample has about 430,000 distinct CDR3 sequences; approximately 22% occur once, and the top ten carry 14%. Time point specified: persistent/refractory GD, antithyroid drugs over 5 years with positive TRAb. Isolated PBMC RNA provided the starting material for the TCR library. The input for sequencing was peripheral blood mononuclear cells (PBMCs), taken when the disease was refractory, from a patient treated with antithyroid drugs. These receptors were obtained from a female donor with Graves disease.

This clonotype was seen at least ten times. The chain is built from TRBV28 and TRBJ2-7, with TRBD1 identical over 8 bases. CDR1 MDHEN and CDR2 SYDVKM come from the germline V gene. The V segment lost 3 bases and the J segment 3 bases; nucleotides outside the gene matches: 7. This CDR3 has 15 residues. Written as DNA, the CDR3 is TGTGCCAGCAGTTTGGCAGGGGGCGCAGGCTACGAGCAGTACTTC. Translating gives CASSLAGGAGYEQYF.

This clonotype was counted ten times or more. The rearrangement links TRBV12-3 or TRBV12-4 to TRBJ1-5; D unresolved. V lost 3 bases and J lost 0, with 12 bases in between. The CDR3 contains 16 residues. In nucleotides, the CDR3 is TGTGCCAGCAGTTTGGCCAGTCCCTATAGCAATCAGCCCCAGCATTTT. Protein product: CASSLASPYSNQPQHF.

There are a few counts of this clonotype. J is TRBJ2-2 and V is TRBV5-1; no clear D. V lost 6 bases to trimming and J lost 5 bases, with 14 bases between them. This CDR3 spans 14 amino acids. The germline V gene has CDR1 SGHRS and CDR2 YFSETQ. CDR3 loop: CASKPDSGTGELFF. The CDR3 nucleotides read TGCGCCAGCAAACCCGATTCTGGTACCGGGGAGCTGTTTTTT.

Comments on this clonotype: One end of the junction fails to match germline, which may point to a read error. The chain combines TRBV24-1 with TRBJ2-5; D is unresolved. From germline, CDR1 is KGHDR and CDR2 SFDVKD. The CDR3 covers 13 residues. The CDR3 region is CASSVSLSGTQYF. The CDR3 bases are TGTGCCAGCAGTGTTAGCCTCTCCGGGACCCAGTACTTC.

CDR3 loop: CSASGDSKNEQFF. The DNA for the CDR3 is TGCAGTGCTAGTGGGGACTCGAAGAATGAGCAGTTCTTC. V and J are TRBV20-1 and TRBJ2-1; tentatively, D is TRBD2 (6 bases). The germline V gene encodes CDR1 DFQATT and CDR2 SNEGSKA (reference sequence). The CDR3 has 13 residues. The V end was cut by 3 bases, the J end by 7 bases, with 13 bases between.

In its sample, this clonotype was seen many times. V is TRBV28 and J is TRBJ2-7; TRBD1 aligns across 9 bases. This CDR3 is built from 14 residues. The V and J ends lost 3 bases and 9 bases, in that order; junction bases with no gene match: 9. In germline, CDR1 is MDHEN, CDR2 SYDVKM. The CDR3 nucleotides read TGTGCCAGCAGTTTCCCGATAAAACAGGGGGCGCAGTACTTC. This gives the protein CASSFPIKQGAQYF.

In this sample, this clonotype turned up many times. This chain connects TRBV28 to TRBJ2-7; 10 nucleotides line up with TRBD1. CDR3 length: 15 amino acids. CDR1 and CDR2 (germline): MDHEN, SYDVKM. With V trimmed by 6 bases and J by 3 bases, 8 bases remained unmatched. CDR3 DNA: TGTGCCAGCAGCCCCCCCGGGACAGGGGACTACGAGCAGTACTTC. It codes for CASSPPGTGDYEQYF.

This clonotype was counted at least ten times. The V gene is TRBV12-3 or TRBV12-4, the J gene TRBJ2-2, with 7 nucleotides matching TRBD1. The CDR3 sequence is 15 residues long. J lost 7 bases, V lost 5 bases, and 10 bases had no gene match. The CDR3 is CASSPEQGWSGELFF. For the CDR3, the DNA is TGTGCCAGCAGTCCTGAACAGGGGTGGAGCGGGGAGCTGTTTTTT.

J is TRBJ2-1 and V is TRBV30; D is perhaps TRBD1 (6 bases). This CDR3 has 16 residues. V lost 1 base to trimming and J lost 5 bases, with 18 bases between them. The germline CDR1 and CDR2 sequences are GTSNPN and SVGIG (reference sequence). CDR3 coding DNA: TGTGCCTGGAGTGAGACAGGTCCTGCCCCCGACAATGAGCAGTTCTTC. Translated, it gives CAWSETGPAPDNEQFF. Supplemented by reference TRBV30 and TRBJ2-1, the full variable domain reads SQTIHQWPATLVQPVGSPLSLECTVEGTSNPNLYWYRQAAGRGLQLLFYSVGIGQISSEVPQNLSASRPQDRQFILSSKKLLLSDSGFYLCAWSETGPAPDNEQFFGPGTRLTVL.

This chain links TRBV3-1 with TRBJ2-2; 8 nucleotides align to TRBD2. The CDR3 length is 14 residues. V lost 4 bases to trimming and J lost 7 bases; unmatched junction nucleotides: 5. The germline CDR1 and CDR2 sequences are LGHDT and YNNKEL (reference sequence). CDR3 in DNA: TGTGCCAGCAGCCTCGGGACTAGGGTCGGGGAGCTGTTTTTT. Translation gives CASSLGTRVGELFF. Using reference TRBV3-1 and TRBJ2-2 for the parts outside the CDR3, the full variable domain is DTAVSQTPKYLVTQMGNDKSIKCEQNLGHDTMYWYKQDSKKFLKIMFSYNNKELIINETVPNRFSPKSPDKAHLNLHINSLELGDSAVYFCASSLGTRVGELFFGEGSRLTVL.

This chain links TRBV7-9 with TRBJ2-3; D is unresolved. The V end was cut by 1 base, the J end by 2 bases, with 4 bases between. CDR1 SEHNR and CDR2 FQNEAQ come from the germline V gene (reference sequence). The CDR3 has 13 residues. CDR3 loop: CASSLGPTDTQYF. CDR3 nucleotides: TGTGCCAGCAGCTTAGGGCCCACAGATACGCAGTATTTT.

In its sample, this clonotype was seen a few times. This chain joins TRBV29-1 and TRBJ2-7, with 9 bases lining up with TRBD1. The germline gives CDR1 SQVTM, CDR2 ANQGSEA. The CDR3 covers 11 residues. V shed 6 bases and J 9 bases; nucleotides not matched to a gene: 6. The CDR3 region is CSVETGGGQYF. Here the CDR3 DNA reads TGCAGCGTCGAGACAGGGGGAGGGCAGTACTTC.

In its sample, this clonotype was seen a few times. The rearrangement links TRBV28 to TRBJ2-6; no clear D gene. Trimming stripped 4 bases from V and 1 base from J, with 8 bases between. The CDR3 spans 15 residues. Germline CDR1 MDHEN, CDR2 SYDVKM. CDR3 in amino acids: CASSSTLSGANVLTF. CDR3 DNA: TGTGCCAGCAGTTCAACTTTGTCTGGGGCCAACGTCCTGACTTTC.

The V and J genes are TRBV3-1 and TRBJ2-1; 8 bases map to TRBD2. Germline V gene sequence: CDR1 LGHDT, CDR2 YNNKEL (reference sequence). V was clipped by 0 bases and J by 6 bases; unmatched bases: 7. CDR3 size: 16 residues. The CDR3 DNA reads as TGTGCCAGCAGCCAAGAGGCAGCGGGAGTTGGCAATGAGCAGTTCTTC. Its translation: CASSQEAAGVGNEQFF.

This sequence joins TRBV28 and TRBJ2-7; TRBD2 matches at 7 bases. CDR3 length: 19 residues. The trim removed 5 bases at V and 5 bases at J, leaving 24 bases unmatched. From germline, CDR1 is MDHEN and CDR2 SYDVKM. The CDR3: CASSPYSASGTPGRDEQYF. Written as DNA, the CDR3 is TGTGCCAGCAGTCCCTATTCAGCTAGCGGAACCCCGGGGAGGGACGAGCAGTACTTC.

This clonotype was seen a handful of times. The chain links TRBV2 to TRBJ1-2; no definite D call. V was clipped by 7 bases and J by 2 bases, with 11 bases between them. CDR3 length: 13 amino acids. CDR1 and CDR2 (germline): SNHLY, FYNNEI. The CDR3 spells CASMQVPNYGYTF. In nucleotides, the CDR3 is TGTGCCAGCATGCAAGTACCGAACTATGGCTACACCTTC. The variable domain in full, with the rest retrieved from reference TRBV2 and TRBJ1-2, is EPEVTQTPSHQVTQMGQEVILRCVPISNHLYFYWYRQILGQKVEFLVSFYNNEISEKSEIFDDQFSVERPDGSNFTLKIRSTKLEDSAMYFCASMQVPNYGYTFGSGTRLTVV.

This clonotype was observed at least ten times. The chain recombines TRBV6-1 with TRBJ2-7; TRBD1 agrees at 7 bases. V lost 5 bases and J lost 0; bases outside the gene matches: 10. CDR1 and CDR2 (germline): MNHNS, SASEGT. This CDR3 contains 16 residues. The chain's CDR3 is CASSTQDRSSSYEQYF. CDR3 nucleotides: TGTGCCAGCAGTACTCAGGACAGGTCGAGCTCCTACGAGCAGTACTTC.

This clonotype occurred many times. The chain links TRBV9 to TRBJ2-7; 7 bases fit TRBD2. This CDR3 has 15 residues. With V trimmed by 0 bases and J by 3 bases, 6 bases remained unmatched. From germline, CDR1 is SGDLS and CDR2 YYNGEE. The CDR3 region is CASSVDGGSGYEQYF. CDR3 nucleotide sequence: TGTGCCAGCAGCGTAGATGGCGGGAGTGGCTACGAGCAGTACTTC. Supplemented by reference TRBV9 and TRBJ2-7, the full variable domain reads DSGVTQTPKHLITATGQRVTLRCSPRSGDLSVYWYQQSLDQGLQFLIQYYNGEERAKGNILERFSAQQFPDLHSELNLSSLELGDSALYFCASSVDGGSGYEQYFGPGTRLTVT.

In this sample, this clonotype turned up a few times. The CDR3 here is CAWSSGRRLGNTIYF. The DNA of the CDR3 is TGTGCCTGGAGTAGCGGACGGAGGCTCGGAAACACCATATATTTT. The chain employs TRBV30 and TRBJ1-3; no firm D call. The ends were cut back, 2 bases at V and 4 bases at J, with 15 bases in the middle. Germline V gene sequence: CDR1 GTSNPN, CDR2 SVGIG (reference sequence). The CDR3 spans 15 residues.

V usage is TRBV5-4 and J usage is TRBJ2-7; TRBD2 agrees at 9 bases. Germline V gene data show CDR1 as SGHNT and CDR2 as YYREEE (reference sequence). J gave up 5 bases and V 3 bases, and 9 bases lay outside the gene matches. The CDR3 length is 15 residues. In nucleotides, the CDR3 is TGTGCCAGCAGCTCTTGGGGCGGGAGGGCTGACGAGCAGTACTTC. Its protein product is CASSSWGGRADEQYF.

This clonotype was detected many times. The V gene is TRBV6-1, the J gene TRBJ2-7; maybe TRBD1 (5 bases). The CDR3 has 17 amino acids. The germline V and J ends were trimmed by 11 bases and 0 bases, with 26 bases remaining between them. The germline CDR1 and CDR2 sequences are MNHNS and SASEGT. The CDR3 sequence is CASCLGPYTANSYEQYF. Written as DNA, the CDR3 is TGTGCCTCCTGCTTGGGGCCATACACAGCCAACTCCTACGAGCAGTACTTC.

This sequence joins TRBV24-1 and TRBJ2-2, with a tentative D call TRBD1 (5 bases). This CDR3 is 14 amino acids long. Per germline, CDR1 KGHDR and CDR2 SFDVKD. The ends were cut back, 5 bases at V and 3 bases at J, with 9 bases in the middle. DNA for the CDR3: TGTGCCACCAGTGGCGACAGACACACCGGGGAGCTGTTTTTT. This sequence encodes CATSGDRHTGELFF.

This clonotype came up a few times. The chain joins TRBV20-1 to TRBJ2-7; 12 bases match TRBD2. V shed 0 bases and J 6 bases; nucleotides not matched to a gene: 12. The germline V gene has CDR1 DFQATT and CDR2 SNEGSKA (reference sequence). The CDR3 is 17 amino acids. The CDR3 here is CSARDGSSGRANGEQYF. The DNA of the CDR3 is TGCAGTGCTAGAGATGGGTCTAGCGGGAGGGCCAACGGCGAGCAGTACTTC.

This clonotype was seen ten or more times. In DNA, the CDR3 is TGTGCCAGCAGCTTAGGTGTTGGGGGGGAGCTGTTTTTT. It yields the protein CASSLGVGGELFF. V is TRBV11-2 and J is TRBJ2-2; D not certain. Germline V CDR1 and CDR2: SGHAT, FQNNGV. The CDR3 has 13 residues. Trimming took off 1 base at V and 8 bases at J, with 8 bases between the two ends.

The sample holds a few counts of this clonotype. CDR3 DNA: TGTGCCAGCAGTGCCTCCGGGACAAGAACAGATACGCAGTATTTT. Amino acid sequence: CASSASGTRTDTQYF. The J gene is TRBJ2-3, the V gene TRBV6-1; the D gene is possibly TRBD1 (6 bases). Looked up from germline, CDR1 is MNHNS and CDR2 is SASEGT. V lost 4 bases to trimming and J lost 3 bases, with 14 bases between them. The CDR3 sequence is 15 residues long.

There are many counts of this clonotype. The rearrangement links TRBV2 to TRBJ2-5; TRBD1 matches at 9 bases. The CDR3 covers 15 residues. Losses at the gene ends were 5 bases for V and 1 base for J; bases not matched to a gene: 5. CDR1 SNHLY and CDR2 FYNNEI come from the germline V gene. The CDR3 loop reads CASSLQGAIQETQYF. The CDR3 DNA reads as TGTGCCAGCAGTCTACAGGGGGCCATCCAAGAGACCCAGTACTTC.

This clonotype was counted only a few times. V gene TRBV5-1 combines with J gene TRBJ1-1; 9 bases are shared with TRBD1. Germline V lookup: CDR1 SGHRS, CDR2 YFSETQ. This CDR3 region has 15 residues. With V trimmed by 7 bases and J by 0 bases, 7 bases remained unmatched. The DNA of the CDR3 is TGCGCCAGCTACGACAGGGGGGTAATGAACACTGAAGCTTTCTTT. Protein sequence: CASYDRGVMNTEAFF.

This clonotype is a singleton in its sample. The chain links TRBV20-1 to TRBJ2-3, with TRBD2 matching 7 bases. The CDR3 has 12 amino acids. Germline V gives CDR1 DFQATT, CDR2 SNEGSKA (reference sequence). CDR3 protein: CSGEGSTDTQYF. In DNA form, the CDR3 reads TGCAGCGGGGAGGGTAGCACAGATACGCAGTATTTT.

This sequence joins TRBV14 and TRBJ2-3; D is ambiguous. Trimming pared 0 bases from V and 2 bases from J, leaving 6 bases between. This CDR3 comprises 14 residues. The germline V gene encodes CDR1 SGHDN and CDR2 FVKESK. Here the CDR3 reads CASSQELSTDTQYF. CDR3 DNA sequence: TGTGCCAGCAGCCAAGAACTTTCCACAGATACGCAGTATTTT.

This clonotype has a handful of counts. The CDR3 loop reads CASSGRTGVGSQPQHF. The DNA for the CDR3 is TGTGCCAGCAGTGGCCGGACAGGGGTAGGGAGTCAGCCCCAGCATTTT. This chain joins TRBV6-1 and TRBJ1-5, with 9 bases matching TRBD1. This CDR3 has 16 residues. J gave up 6 bases and V 4 bases, and 10 bases lay outside the gene matches. Germline V CDR1 and CDR2: MNHNS, SASEGT.

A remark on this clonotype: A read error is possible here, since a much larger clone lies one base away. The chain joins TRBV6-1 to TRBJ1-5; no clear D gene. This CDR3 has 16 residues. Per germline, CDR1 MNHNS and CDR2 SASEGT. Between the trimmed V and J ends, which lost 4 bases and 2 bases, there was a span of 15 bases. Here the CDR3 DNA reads TGTGCCAGCAGTGGATGGCTCATTGGGGGCAATCAGCCCCAGCATTTT. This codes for CASSGWLIGGNQPQHF.

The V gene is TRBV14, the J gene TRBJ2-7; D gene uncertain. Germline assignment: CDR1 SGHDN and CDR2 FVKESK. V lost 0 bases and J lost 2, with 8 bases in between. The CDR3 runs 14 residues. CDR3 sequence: CASSQDWTPYEQYF. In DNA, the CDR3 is TGTGCCAGCAGCCAAGATTGGACCCCCTACGAGCAGTACTTC.